This T cell receptor (beta chain) was captured by sequencing in a study of shared clonotypes between healthy human individuals. Here immunoSEQ multiplex PCR was the method, and the copy in TCRdb shows in-frame clones only, minus some. The sample shows roughly 720,000 clones, 90% of them seen only once. Every contributor of samples was a Caucasian grown-up residing in Nashville, Tennessee. CD45RO+ cells joined CCR7-negative CD45RA+ TemRA cells to form CD8 memory. What was sequenced was memory CD8+ T cells from PBMCs. Indicated subset: CD45RO+ cells pooled with CCR7-negative TemRA cells. The TCR originated in a man in his late teens or twenties in good health. Some clones in this sample may be carry-over from other donors' samples.

The CDR3 here is CASSLVKPKGVYEKLFF. The CDR3 DNA sequence: TGTGCCAGCAGTTTAGTTAAACCTAAGGGGGTCTATGAAAAACTGTTTTTT. This chain links TRBV27 with TRBJ1-4, with a possible D match to TRBD1 (6 bases). V was trimmed by 2 bases and J by 6 bases, leaving 19 bases between them. In germline, CDR1 is MNHEY, CDR2 SMNVEV (reference sequence). The CDR3 has 17 residues.